These 2 T cell receptor beta chains were all obtained from the same sample, sequenced in a study of T cells in localized non-small cell lung cancer. TCRdb keeps only in-frame clones here, not all; method: immunoSEQ multiplex PCR. The table lists under 3,500 clones, about 24% of them singletons. The input for sequencing was lung tumor tissue, taken before any cancer treatment. The receptors here all came from a man aged 35-69 years with stage I squamous cell lung carcinoma.

This clone is medium-sized (0.01 to 0.1%) in the sample. The chain couples TRBV11-3 to TRBJ1-2; D gene unclear. The CDR3 extends over 14 amino acids. The V end was cut by 5 bases, the J end by 3 bases, with 13 bases between. Germline V gene data show CDR1 as SGHNT and CDR2 as YENEEA. CDR3 sequence (DNA): TGTGCCAGCAGCCTTACGTTGCGGGACTATGGCTACACCTTC. This codes for CASSLTLRDYGYTF.

The chain is built from TRBV11-3 and TRBJ2-1; the D gene is possibly TRBD2 (6 bases). From germline, CDR1 is SGHNT and CDR2 YENEEA. The V gene lost 3 bases and the J gene lost 5 bases, with 11 bases spanning the gap. The CDR3 totals 14 residues. In DNA, the CDR3 is TGTGCCAGCAGCTTCGGGGGACGAAACAATGAGCAGTTCTTC. Amino acids: CASSFGGRNNEQFF.